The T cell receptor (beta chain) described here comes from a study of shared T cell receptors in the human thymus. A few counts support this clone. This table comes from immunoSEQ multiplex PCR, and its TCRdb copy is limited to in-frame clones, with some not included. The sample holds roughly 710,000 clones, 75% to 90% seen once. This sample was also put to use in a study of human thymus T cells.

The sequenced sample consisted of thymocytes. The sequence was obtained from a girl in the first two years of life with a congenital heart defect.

CDR3 loop: CASSQTDRWATDTQYF. In DNA, the CDR3 is TGTGCCAGCAGCCAAACGGACAGGTGGGCCACAGATACGCAGTATTTT. This chain joins TRBV7-9 and TRBJ2-3, with 7 bases aligning to TRBD1. Germline V gene sequence: CDR1 SEHNR, CDR2 FQNEAQ (reference sequence). The CDR3 totals 16 residues. Losses at the gene ends were 5 bases for V and 2 bases for J; bases not matched to a gene: 10. Variable domain in full (rest from reference TRBV7-9 and TRBJ2-3): DTGVSQNPRHKITKRGQNVTFRCDPISEHNRLYWYRQTLGQGPEFLTYFQNEAQLEKSRLLSDRFSAERPKGSFSTLEIQRTEQGDSAMYLCASSQTDRWATDTQYFGPGTRLTVL.